A single sample gave rise to the 19 T cell receptor beta chains below, sequenced in a study of cytomegalovirus exposure and HLA in healthy donors. Assay used: immunoSEQ multiplex PCR; TCRdb lists only in-frame clones, some missing. The sample holds approximately 230,000 clones; approximately 84% are singletons and the top ten take more than 10%. The sequenced sample consisted of PBMCs. The receptors come from a man between 18 and 29 years old in good health and CMV-seropositive.

J is TRBJ2-1 and V is TRBV4-2; 12 bases align to TRBD2. V lost 4 bases to trimming and J lost 1 base; unmatched junction nucleotides: 5. There are 17 residues in the CDR3. CDR1 is LGHNA, CDR2 YNFKEQ, per germline. As DNA, the CDR3 is TGTGCCAGCAGCCTTGGACTAGCGGGACCTTCCTACAATGAGCAGTTCTTC. The encoded protein is CASSLGLAGPSYNEQFF.

The chain is built from TRBV4-2 and TRBJ2-7; 16 bases are shared with TRBD2. J lost 4 bases, V lost 0 bases, and 6 bases had no gene match. Germline CDR1 reads LGHNA; CDR2 reads YNFKEQ. The CDR3 extends over 18 amino acids. The CDR3 sequence is CASSQDLGTSGRGYEQYF. The CDR3 bases are TGTGCCAGCAGCCAAGATCTAGGGACTAGCGGGAGGGGTTACGAGCAGTACTTC.

This rearrangement joins TRBV5-1 to TRBJ1-2, with 8 bases matching TRBD1. This CDR3 contains 15 residues. V dropped 4 bases and J dropped 6; count of bases not matched to a gene: 11. Germline V gene sequence: CDR1 SGHRS, CDR2 YFSETQ. The CDR3 is CASSHQGAYPDGYTF. The CDR3 nucleotides read TGCGCCAGCAGCCATCAGGGGGCTTATCCCGATGGCTACACCTTC.

The chain employs TRBV7-8 and TRBJ1-2; 9 positions agree with TRBD1. Looked up from germline, CDR1 is SGHVS and CDR2 is FQNEAQ. The CDR3 has 15 residues. With V trimmed by 5 bases and J by 3 bases, 7 bases remained unmatched. The CDR3 spells CASSLQGAGDYGYTF. CDR3 DNA: TGTGCCAGCAGCCTACAGGGGGCAGGTGACTATGGCTACACCTTC.

The V and J genes are TRBV27 and TRBJ2-1, with D possibly matching TRBD2 (6 bases). V gave up 3 bases and J gave up 0 bases, with 24 bases separating them. The CDR3 is 20 residues long. The V gene's germline CDR1 is MNHEY and CDR2 SMNVEV (reference sequence). The CDR3 nucleotides read TGTGCCAGCAGTTTTCGGGGGTGGGAGTCACTGCTTCGCTCCTACAATGAGCAGTTCTTC. Encoded protein: CASSFRGWESLLRSYNEQFF.

The rearrangement links TRBV28 to TRBJ1-4, with a weak D call TRBD1 (6 bases). Germline CDR1 and CDR2: MDHEN and SYDVKM. This CDR3 region has 14 residues. Deletions cut 9 bases from V and 7 bases from J, with 18 bases between. CDR3 region: CASSPGGLSEKLFF. The CDR3 DNA reads TGTGCCAGTAGTCCCGGGGGGCTGAGTGAAAAACTGTTTTTT.

The V gene is TRBV6-4, the J gene TRBJ2-3, with TRBD1 identical over 9 bases. The CDR3 has 16 amino acids. Germline V gives CDR1 MRHNA, CDR2 SNTAGT. The V and J ends lost 2 bases and 4 bases, in that order; junction bases with no gene match: 7. CDR3 region: CASSDLGGQGADTQYF. As DNA, the CDR3 is TGTGCCAGCAGTGACCTAGGGGGACAGGGAGCAGATACGCAGTATTTT.

V is TRBV27 and J is TRBJ1-1, with TRBD1 as a possible D gene (5 bases). Germline V gene data show CDR1 as MNHEY and CDR2 as SMNVEV (reference sequence). Deletions cut 3 bases from V and 4 bases from J, with 15 bases between. The CDR3 runs to 15 residues. CDR3 loop: CASSFSLTGLTEAFF. The CDR3 nucleotides are TGTGCCAGCAGTTTCTCGCTCACAGGCCTCACTGAAGCTTTCTTT.

This clone was found once. The rearrangement links TRBV19 to TRBJ1-5; TRBD1 might be the D (5 bases). Germline CDR1 LNHDA, CDR2 SQIVND (reference sequence). V lost 5 bases, J lost 3 bases, and 11 bases lay in between. The CDR3 has 14 residues. CDR3 bases: TGTGCCAGTAGTGTTCAGGGAATCAATCAGCCCCAGCATTTT. Amino acids: CASSVQGINQPQHF. The full variable domain, completed using reference TRBV19 and TRBJ1-5, is DGGITQSPKYLFRKEGQNVTLSCEQNLNHDAMYWYRQDPGQGLRLIYYSQIVNDFQKGDIAEGYSVSREKKESFPLTVTSAQKNPTAFYLCASSVQGINQPQHFGDGTRLSIL.

The V gene is TRBV29-1, the J gene TRBJ2-1, with 9 bases matching TRBD1. V gave up 3 bases and J gave up 8 bases; unmatched junction bases: 5. CDR3 length: 13 residues. Per the germline V gene, CDR1 is SQVTM and CDR2 is ANQGSEA. The chain's CDR3 is CSVDTGGLDEQFF. The CDR3 DNA follows: TGCAGCGTTGATACAGGGGGCTTGGATGAGCAGTTCTTC.

This chain connects TRBV9 to TRBJ2-7; 14 bases are a match to TRBD2. The CDR3 is 17 residues long. In germline, CDR1 is SGDLS, CDR2 YYNGEE. Germline trimming cut 3 bases from V and 6 bases from J; bases unmatched to any gene: 11. CDR3: CASSEGLAGVPPVEQYF. The CDR3 nucleotides read TGTGCCAGCAGCGAGGGACTAGCGGGAGTCCCACCGGTCGAGCAGTACTTC.

This clone was detected once. This chain uses TRBV5-1 with TRBJ2-1; tentatively, D is TRBD1 (6 bases). Per the germline V gene, CDR1 is SGHRS and CDR2 is YFSETQ. This CDR3 has 15 residues. With 4 bases removed from V and 6 bases from J, the gap between germline ends came to 17 bases. CDR3 coding DNA: TGCGCCAGCAGCGCAGGGTGGGACAAATCCAATGAGCAGTTCTTC. Translating it yields CASSAGWDKSNEQFF.

The gene calls are TRBV6-5 and TRBJ2-7; 7 positions match TRBD2. The J segment lost 0 bases and the V segment lost 4 bases, leaving 9 bases of the junction unmatched. CDR1 is MNHEY, CDR2 SVGAGI, per germline. This CDR3 region has 16 residues. Written as DNA, the CDR3 is TGTGCCAGCAGTTCAAGGGCGGGGGTGAGCTCCTACGAGCAGTACTTC. This translates into CASSSRAGVSSYEQYF.

This clone was seen only a few times. The chain couples TRBV6-1 to TRBJ2-6; no definite D call. This CDR3 comprises 14 residues. Trimming took 2 bases from V and 3 from J, leaving 5 bases between them. CDR1 and CDR2 from the germline V gene are MNHNS and SASEGT. The DNA for the CDR3 is TGTGCCAGCAGTGAACTAGGTGGGGCCAACGTCCTGACTTTC. As protein: CASSELGGANVLTF.

The rearrangement uses TRBV7-9 and TRBJ1-1; TRBD1 is a possible D gene (5 bases). V was pared by 3 bases and J by 2 bases, with 13 bases between. CDR1 and CDR2 from the germline V gene are SEHNR and FQNEAQ (reference sequence). This CDR3 is built from 15 residues. CDR3 coding DNA: TGTGCCAGCAGCTTCGGACCCCAGGGAAACACTGAAGCTTTCTTT. This sequence encodes CASSFGPQGNTEAFF. Variable domain in full (rest from reference TRBV7-9 and TRBJ1-1): DTGVSQNPRHKITKRGQNVTFRCDPISEHNRLYWYRQTLGQGPEFLTYFQNEAQLEKSRLLSDRFSAERPKGSFSTLEIQRTEQGDSAMYLCASSFGPQGNTEAFFGQGTRLTVV.

The chain recombines TRBV5-1 with TRBJ2-1, with 9 bases fitting TRBD2. V was clipped by 0 bases and J by 8 bases; unmatched bases: 6. The CDR3 is made up of 15 amino acids. Per the germline V gene, CDR1 is SGHRS and CDR2 is YFSETQ. CDR3 in DNA: TGCGCCAGCAGCTTGGAGGGACTAGCCTTCCATGAGCAGTTCTTC. Protein: CASSLEGLAFHEQFF.

Comments on this clone: Additional DNA sequences in this sample encode the identical CDR3. The CDR3 spells CASSLTGNYGYTF. The CDR3 bases are TGTGCCAGCAGTTTAACAGGGAACTATGGCTACACCTTC. The chain employs TRBV27 and TRBJ1-2; D is possibly TRBD1 (6 bases). The CDR3 is 13 amino acids. CDR1 is MNHEY and CDR2 is SMNVEV in the germline V gene (reference sequence). V dropped 2 bases and J dropped 2 bases, with 6 bases sitting between them.

This chain joins TRBV9 and TRBJ1-1; no clear D gene. The CDR3 spans 13 residues. In germline, CDR1 is SGDLS, CDR2 YYNGEE. V shed 0 bases and J shed 3 bases, with 6 bases lying between them. The CDR3 spells CASSVARYTEAFF. In nucleotides, the CDR3 is TGTGCCAGCAGCGTAGCTAGGTACACTGAAGCTTTCTTT.

This clone was counted only a few times. The chain recombines TRBV19 with TRBJ1-2; D ambiguous. The CDR3 totals 11 residues. V lost 6 bases to trimming and J lost 8 bases, with 10 bases between them. Germline CDR1 LNHDA, CDR2 SQIVND (reference sequence). For the CDR3, the DNA is TGTGCCAGTAGGAGGGAACTCGGCTACACCTTC. Its translation: CASRRELGYTF.